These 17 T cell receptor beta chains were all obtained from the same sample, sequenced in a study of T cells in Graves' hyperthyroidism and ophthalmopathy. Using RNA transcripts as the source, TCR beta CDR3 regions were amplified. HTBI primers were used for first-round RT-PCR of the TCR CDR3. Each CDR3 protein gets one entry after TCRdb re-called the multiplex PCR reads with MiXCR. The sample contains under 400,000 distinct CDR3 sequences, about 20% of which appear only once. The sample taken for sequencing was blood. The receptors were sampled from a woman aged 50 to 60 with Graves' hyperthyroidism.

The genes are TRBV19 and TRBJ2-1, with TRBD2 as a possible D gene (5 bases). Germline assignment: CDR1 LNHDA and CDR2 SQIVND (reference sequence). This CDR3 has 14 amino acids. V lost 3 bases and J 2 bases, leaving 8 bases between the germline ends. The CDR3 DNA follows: TGTGCCAGTAGTATCCGGGAAACCTACAATGAGCAGTTCTTC. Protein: CASSIRETYNEQFF.

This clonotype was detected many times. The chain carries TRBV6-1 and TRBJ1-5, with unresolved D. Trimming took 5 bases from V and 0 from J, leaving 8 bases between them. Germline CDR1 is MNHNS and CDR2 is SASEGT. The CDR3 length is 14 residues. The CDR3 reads CASSPSYSNQPQHF. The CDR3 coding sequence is TGTGCCAGCAGTCCTAGTTATAGCAATCAGCCCCAGCATTTT.

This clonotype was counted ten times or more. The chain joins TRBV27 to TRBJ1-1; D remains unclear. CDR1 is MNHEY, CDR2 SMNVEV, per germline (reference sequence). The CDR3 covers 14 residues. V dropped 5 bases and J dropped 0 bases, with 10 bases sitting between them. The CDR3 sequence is CASSTAGLNTEAFF. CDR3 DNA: TGTGCCAGCAGTACGGCGGGCTTGAACACTGAAGCTTTCTTT.

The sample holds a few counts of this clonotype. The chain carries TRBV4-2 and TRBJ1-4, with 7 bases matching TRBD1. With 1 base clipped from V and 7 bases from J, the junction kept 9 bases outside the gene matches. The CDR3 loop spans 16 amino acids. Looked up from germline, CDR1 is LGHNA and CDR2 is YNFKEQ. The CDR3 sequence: CASSQVRIQGSEKLFF. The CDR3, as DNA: TGTGCCAGCAGCCAAGTTCGGATACAGGGGAGTGAAAAACTGTTTTTT.

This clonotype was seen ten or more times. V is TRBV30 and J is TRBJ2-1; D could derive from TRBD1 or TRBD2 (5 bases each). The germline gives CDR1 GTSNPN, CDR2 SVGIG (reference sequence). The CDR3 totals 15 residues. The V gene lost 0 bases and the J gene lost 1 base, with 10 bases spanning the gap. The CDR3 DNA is TGTGCCTGGAGTGTTCCTGGGACGTCCTACAATGAGCAGTTCTTC. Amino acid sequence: CAWSVPGTSYNEQFF.

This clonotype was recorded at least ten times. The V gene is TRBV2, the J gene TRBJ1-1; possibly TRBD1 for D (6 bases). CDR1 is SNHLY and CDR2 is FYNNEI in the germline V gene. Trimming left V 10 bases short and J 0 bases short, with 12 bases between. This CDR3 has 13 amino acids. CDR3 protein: CATSGQLNTEAFF. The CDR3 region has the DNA TGTGCCACTTCAGGACAGCTGAACACTGAAGCTTTCTTT.

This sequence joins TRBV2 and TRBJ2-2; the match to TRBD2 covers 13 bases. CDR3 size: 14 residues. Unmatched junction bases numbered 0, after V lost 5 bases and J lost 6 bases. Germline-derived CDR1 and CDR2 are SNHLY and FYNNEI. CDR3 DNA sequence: TGTGCCAGCAGTACTAGCGGGGGGGCCGGGGAGCTGTTTTTT. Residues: CASSTSGGAGELFF.

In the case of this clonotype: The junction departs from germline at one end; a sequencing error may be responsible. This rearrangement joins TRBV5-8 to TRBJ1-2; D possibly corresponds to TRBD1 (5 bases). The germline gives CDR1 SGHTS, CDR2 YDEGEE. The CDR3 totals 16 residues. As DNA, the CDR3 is TGTGCCGGCAGCTTGGAACAGGAGCGGCGGGTTTTTGGCTACACCTTC. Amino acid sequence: CAGSLEQERRVFGYTF.

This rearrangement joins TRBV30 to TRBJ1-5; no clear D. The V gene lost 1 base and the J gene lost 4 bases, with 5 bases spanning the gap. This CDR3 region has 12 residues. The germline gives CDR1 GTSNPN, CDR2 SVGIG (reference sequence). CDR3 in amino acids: CAWSGMNQPQHF. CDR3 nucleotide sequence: TGTGCCTGGAGTGGCATGAATCAGCCCCAGCATTTT.

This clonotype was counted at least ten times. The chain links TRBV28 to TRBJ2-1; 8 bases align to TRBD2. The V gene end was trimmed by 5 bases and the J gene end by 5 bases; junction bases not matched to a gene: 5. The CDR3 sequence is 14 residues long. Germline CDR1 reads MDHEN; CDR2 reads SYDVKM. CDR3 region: CASSPSAGDNEQFF. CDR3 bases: TGTGCCAGCAGTCCGTCAGCGGGGGACAATGAGCAGTTCTTC.

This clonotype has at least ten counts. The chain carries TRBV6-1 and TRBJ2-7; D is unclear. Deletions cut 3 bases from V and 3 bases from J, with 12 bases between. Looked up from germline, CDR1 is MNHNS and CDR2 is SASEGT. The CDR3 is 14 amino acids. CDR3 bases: TGTGCCAGCAGTGATATCGGACGTAGCTACGAGCAGTACGTC. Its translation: CASSDIGRSYEQYV.

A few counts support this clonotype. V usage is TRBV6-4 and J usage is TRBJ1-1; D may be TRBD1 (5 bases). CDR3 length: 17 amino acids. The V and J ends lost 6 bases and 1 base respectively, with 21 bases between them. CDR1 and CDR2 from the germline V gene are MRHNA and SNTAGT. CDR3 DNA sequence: TGTGCCAGCAGGGGAACTCAGGGATGGGGATCGAACACTGAAGCTTTCTTT. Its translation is CASRGTQGWGSNTEAFF.

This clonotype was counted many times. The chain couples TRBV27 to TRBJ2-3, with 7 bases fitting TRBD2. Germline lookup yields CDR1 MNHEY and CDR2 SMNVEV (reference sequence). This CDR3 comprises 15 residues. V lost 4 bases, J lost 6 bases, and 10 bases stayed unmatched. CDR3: CASSSQTSSGDTQYF. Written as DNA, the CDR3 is TGTGCCAGCAGTTCTCAGACTAGCTCCGGGGATACGCAGTATTTT.

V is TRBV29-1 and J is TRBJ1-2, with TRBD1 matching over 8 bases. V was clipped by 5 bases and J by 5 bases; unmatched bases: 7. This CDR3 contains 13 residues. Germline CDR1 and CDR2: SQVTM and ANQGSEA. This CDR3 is CSVRTGTGYGYTF. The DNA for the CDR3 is TGCAGCGTTCGTACCGGGACAGGATATGGCTACACCTTC.

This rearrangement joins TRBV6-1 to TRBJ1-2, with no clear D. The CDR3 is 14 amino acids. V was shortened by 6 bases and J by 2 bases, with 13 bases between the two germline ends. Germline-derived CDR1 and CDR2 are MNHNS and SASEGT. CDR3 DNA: TGTGCCAGCAGGACGGTCGGGAAGAACTATGGCTACACCTTC. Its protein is CASRTVGKNYGYTF.

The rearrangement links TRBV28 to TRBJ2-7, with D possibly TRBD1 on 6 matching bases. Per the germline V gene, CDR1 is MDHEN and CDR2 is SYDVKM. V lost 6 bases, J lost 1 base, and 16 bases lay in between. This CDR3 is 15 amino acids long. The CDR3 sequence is CASRPPDRNSYEQYF. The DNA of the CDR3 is TGTGCCAGCAGACCCCCCGACAGGAATTCCTACGAGCAGTACTTC.

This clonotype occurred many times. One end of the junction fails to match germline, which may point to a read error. The CDR3 loop reads CASSLAGGSYEQYF. In nucleotides, the CDR3 is TGTGCCAGCAGCCTAGCGGGAGGTTCCTACGAGCAGTACTTC. The rearrangement joins TRBV7-9 to TRBJ2-7; 11 nucleotides match TRBD2. CDR1 and CDR2 from the germline V gene are SEHNR and FQNEAQ (reference sequence). The CDR3 length is 14 residues.